Listed below are T cell receptor beta chains from one sample, sequenced in a study of blood T cell repertoires in COVID-19. Profiling relied on immunoSEQ multiplex PCR, and the TCRdb table lists in-frame clones only, not all of them. This table holds approximately 100,000 clones, around 88% found once. The specimen sequenced was peripheral blood. Receptors originate from a human donor in a cohort sampled during active COVID-19. The CDR3 runs from the conserved cysteine through the conserved F or W. Each record gives: D gene, V gene, J gene, clone size, CDR3 protein, CDR3 DNA. The D gene is left open where the match is weak. Expanded clones are given a class, and other clones once, few, many or no size at all.

>.|TRBV4-1|TRBJ2-3|.
CASSQGTAGRTDTQYF
TGCGCCAGCAGCCAAGGGACAGCCGGCCGCACAGATACGCAGTATTTT
>.|TRBV4-1|TRBJ2-7|.
CASSQRTVHYEQYF
TGCGCCAGCAGCCAACGGACAGTCCACTACGAGCAGTACTTC
>.|TRBV4-1|TRBJ2-3|.
CASSQGLTDTQYF
TGCGCCAGCAGCCAAGGACTGACAGATACGCAGTATTTT
>TRBD2|TRBV27|TRBJ2-3|.
CASSTTSGVADTQYF
TGTGCCAGCAGCACAACTAGCGGGGTCGCAGATACGCAGTATTTT
>.|TRBV19|TRBJ2-7|once
CASSIRVTGYSYEQYF
TGTGCCAGTAGTATACGGGTAACAGGGTATTCCTACGAGCAGTACTTC
>.|TRBV4-1|TRBJ2-5|.
CASSQGGGRETQYF
TGCGCCAGCAGCCAAGGTGGAGGGAGAGAGACCCAGTACTTC
>.|TRBV12-3/TRBV12-4|TRBJ1-3|few
CASGRNSGNTIYF
TGTGCCAGCGGGAGAAACTCTGGAAACACCATATATTTT
>TRBD1|TRBV4-1|TRBJ1-4|.
CASSQDVTGPEKLFF
TGCGCCAGCAGCCAAGATGTGACAGGGCCTGAAAAACTGTTTTTT
>TRBD1|TRBV7-9|TRBJ2-7|.
CASSELTGFSYEQYF
TGTGCCAGCAGCGAATTGACAGGGTTCTCCTACGAGCAGTACTTC
>TRBD2|TRBV5-4|TRBJ2-3|.
CASSFPSGAITDTQYF
TGTGCCAGCAGCTTTCCCAGCGGGGCCATCACAGATACGCAGTATTTT
>TRBD1|TRBV7-9|TRBJ2-5|.
CASSSALTGPRGETQYF
TGTGCCAGCAGCTCGGCTCTGACAGGGCCCCGGGGAGAGACCCAGTACTTC
>.|TRBV7-9|TRBJ1-5|.
CASSFEAGQPQHF
TGTGCCAGCAGCTTCGAGGCGGGACAGCCCCAGCATTTT
>TRBD2|TRBV4-2|TRBJ2-3|.
CASSQGMRLASTDTQYF
TGTGCCAGCAGCCAAGGTATGAGACTAGCGAGCACAGATACGCAGTATTTT
>.|TRBV20-1|TRBJ1-6|.
CSASGGAPLHF
TGCAGTGCTAGTGGCGGGGCACCCCTCCACTTT
>.|TRBV6-1|TRBJ1-4|.
CASSEALQGNEKLFF
TGTGCCAGCAGTGAAGCGCTTCAGGGTAATGAAAAACTGTTTTTT
>.|TRBV19|TRBJ1-2|.
CASIPGDSNYGYTF
TGTGCCAGTATCCCGGGGGACTCTAACTATGGCTACACCTTC
>.|TRBV30|TRBJ1-5|.
CAWSKTAGISNQPQHF
TGTGCCTGGAGTAAAACCGCCGGGATCTCCAATCAGCCCCAGCATTTT